This is a list of T cell receptor beta chains from one sample in a study of OX40 agonist ivuxolimab in advanced cancers. Sequencing was performed with immunoSEQ multiplex PCR; in TCRdb, only in-frame clones are kept and a portion is missing. The table records some 65,000 clones, around 90% of them present only once. This specimen consisted of CD4+ or CD8+ T cells sorted from blood, obtained in a trial of the OX40 agonist ivuxolimab. These receptors all stem from an adult with an advanced solid tumor such as melanoma, head and neck, liver or kidney cancer. Both conserved end residues are part of each CDR3. Each record gives: clone size, CDR3 length, V gene, D gene, J gene, CDR3 protein, CDR3 DNA. The D gene is left open where the match is weak. Rows may omit the clone size; those that give it use once, few, many or a size class.

NA	16	TRBV6-6	NA	TRBJ1-3	CASSKRISAEGNTIYF	TGTGCCAGCAGCAAAAGGATCTCCGCCGAAGGAAACACCATATATTTT
NA	15	TRBV13	NA	TRBJ1-1	CASSSRGGGVTKAFF	TGTGCCAGCAGCTCCCGTGGGGGGGGCGTCACAAAAGCTTTCTTT
NA	14	TRBV2	TRBD1	TRBJ1-5	CATGVWDSNQPQHF	TGTGCGACAGGGGTTTGGGATAGCAATCAGCCCCAGCATTTT
NA	16	TRBV27	NA	TRBJ1-3	CASSKGQGLSGNTIYF	TGTGCCAGCAGTAAAGGGCAGGGGCTCTCTGGAAACACCATATATTTT
NA	12	TRBV5-1	NA	TRBJ1-4	CASSLQNEKLFF	TGCGCCAGCAGCCTACAGAATGAAAAACTGTTTTTT
NA	19	TRBV6-1	TRBD1	TRBJ2-4	CASSALGQGADSAKNIQYF	TGTGCCAGCAGTGCTCTCGGACAGGGGGCTGACTCAGCCAAAAACATTCAGTACTTC
NA	12	TRBV28	NA	TRBJ1-2	CASSPRVHGYTF	TGTGCCAGCAGTCCCCGGGTCCATGGCTACACCTTC
NA	15	TRBV6-1	NA	TRBJ2-1	CASSESGGPGDEQFF	TGTGCCAGCAGTGAAAGCGGCGGGCCGGGAGATGAGCAGTTCTTC
NA	16	TRBV19	NA	TRBJ1-2	CASTSGGGGINYGYTF	TGTGCCAGTACCTCCGGAGGGGGGGGGATTAACTATGGCTACACCTTC
NA	15	TRBV5-1	TRBD1	TRBJ2-7	CASSFQGQGTYEQYF	TGCGCCAGCAGCTTCCAAGGACAGGGAACCTACGAGCAGTACTTC
NA	20	TRBV21-1	NA	TRBJ1-6	CASSRLQPVDTGNPNSPLHF	TGTGCCAGCAGCCGTTTACAACCGGTCGACACCGGGAATCCTAATTCACCCCTCCACTTT
NA	15	TRBV11-2	TRBD2	TRBJ2-3	CASSAQRGNTDTQYF	TGTGCCAGCAGCGCGCAGCGGGGGAACACAGATACGCAGTATTTT
NA	14	TRBV2	NA	TRBJ1-3	CASSQQGTGNTIYF	TGTGCCAGCAGTCAACAGGGAACTGGAAACACCATATATTTT
NA	12	TRBV7-2	NA	TRBJ1-6	CASSDHNSPLHF	TGTGCCAGCAGCGACCATAATTCACCCCTCCACTTT
NA	15	TRBV10-3	TRBD2	TRBJ2-1	CAISGSGGSYNEQFF	TGTGCCATCAGCGGGTCGGGGGGTTCGTACAATGAGCAGTTCTTC
NA	14	TRBV19	NA	TRBJ1-1	CASSIGTGTREAFF	TGTGCCAGTAGTATAGGGACCGGGACACGTGAAGCTTTCTTT
NA	12	TRBV25-1	NA	TRBJ2-3	CASSDRTDTQYF	TGTGCCAGCAGTGATAGGACAGATACGCAGTATTTT
few	14	TRBV5-4	NA	TRBJ2-7	CASSPGGGGLEQYF	TGTGCCAGCAGCCCCGGGGGAGGAGGCCTGGAGCAGTACTTC
NA	15	TRBV5-6	TRBD2	TRBJ2-3	CASSPTSGRTDTQYF	TGTGCCAGCAGCCCGACTAGCGGCCGCACAGATACGCAGTATTTT
NA	17	TRBV30	TRBD2	TRBJ2-3	CAWSADGLAGEQDTQYF	TGTGCCTGGAGTGCAGATGGACTAGCGGGAGAGCAAGATACGCAGTATTTT
NA	12	TRBV27	NA	TRBJ2-5	CASSPLQETQYF	TGTGCCAGCAGTCCCCTTCAAGAGACCCAGTACTTC
NA	18	TRBV28	TRBD1	TRBJ1-5	CASSLSGTGGWGDQPQHF	TGTGCCAGCAGTTTATCGGGGACAGGGGGATGGGGAGATCAGCCCCAGCATTTT
NA	15	TRBV6-1	NA	TRBJ2-5	CASSALGAAEETQYF	TGTGCCAGCAGTGCGTTAGGAGCGGCCGAAGAGACCCAGTACTTC
NA	15	TRBV28	TRBD1	TRBJ2-1	CASRGSGQGFNEQFF	TGTGCCAGCAGGGGCTCTGGACAGGGGTTCAATGAGCAGTTCTTC
NA	17	TRBV6-1	TRBD1	TRBJ1-6	CASSEVRTGAGDSPLHF	TGTGCCAGCAGTGAAGTGCGGACAGGGGCTGGGGATTCACCCCTCCACTTT
NA	15	TRBV19	TRBD1	TRBJ1-2	CASRPDRGANYGYTF	TGTGCCAGTAGACCTGACAGGGGCGCGAACTATGGCTACACCTTC
NA	12	TRBV5-1	NA	TRBJ2-1	CASMASSNEQFF	TGCGCCAGCATGGCAAGTTCAAATGAGCAGTTCTTC
NA	15	TRBV5-1	TRBD1	TRBJ1-1	CASRSGTGGRTEAFF	TGCGCCAGCAGATCCGGGACAGGGGGCCGCACTGAAGCTTTCTTT
NA	13	TRBV27	TRBD1	TRBJ1-5	CATSWTGSQPQHF	TGTGCCACCTCCTGGACAGGGTCGCAGCCCCAGCATTTT
few	15	TRBV5-4	TRBD2	TRBJ2-5	CASMGAGGPIQTQYF	TGTGCCAGCATGGGGGCGGGAGGGCCTATCCAGACCCAGTACTTC
NA	15	TRBV18	TRBD1	TRBJ1-2	CASSPSGQGPGGYTF	TGTGCCAGCTCACCGTCGGGACAGGGGCCCGGGGGCTACACCTTC
NA	15	TRBV6-4	NA	TRBJ2-3	CASSAGEGSTDTQYF	TGTGCCAGCAGTGCCGGAGAGGGAAGCACAGATACGCAGTATTTT
NA	15	TRBV7-8	NA	TRBJ2-1	CASSSFRALENEQFF	TGTGCCAGCAGCTCCTTTCGGGCCCTCGAAAATGAGCAGTTCTTC
NA	15	TRBV5-1	TRBD1	TRBJ1-1	CASSFGTGDVTEAFF	TGCGCCAGCAGCTTCGGGACAGGGGATGTCACTGAAGCTTTCTTT
once	14	TRBV7-9	NA	TRBJ1-6	CASSFTGPNSPLHF	TGTGCCAGCAGCTTCACAGGGCCAAATTCACCCCTCCACTTT
NA	14	TRBV7-3	TRBD2	TRBJ2-5	CASSLGTSGETQYF	TGTGCCAGCAGCTTAGGGACTAGCGGAGAGACCCAGTACTTC
medium-sized	10	TRBV19	NA	TRBJ2-7	CASKGDEQYF	TGTGCCAGTAAGGGGGACGAGCAGTACTTC
NA	16	TRBV28	TRBD1	TRBJ1-1	CASSPQGARKNTEAFF	TGTGCCAGCAGTCCACAGGGGGCTAGGAAGAACACTGAAGCTTTCTTT
NA	15	TRBV27	NA	TRBJ2-3	CASSFWRRPADTQYF	TGTGCCAGCAGTTTTTGGAGGCGGCCGGCAGATACGCAGTATTTT
NA	15	TRBV19	TRBD1	TRBJ2-5	CASSIVSGGRGTQYF	TGTGCCAGTAGTATAGTCTCAGGGGGCCGGGGGACCCAGTACTTC
few	13	TRBV6-5	NA	TRBJ2-7	CASSYRVPYEQYF	TGTGCCAGCAGTTACAGGGTCCCCTACGAGCAGTACTTC
NA	14	TRBV14	NA	TRBJ1-2	CASSQVPKSYGYTF	TGTGCCAGCAGCCAAGTTCCAAAATCCTATGGCTACACCTTC
NA	15	TRBV11-3	NA	TRBJ2-2	CASSFRAGDTGELFF	TGTGCCAGCAGCTTCCGGGCCGGTGACACCGGGGAGCTGTTTTTT
once	13	TRBV30	NA	TRBJ1-2	CAWSPQAGYGYTF	TGTGCCTGGAGCCCACAGGCGGGCTATGGCTACACCTTC
NA	15	TRBV5-1	NA	TRBJ1-5	CASSLEGVGNQPQHF	TGCGCCAGCAGCTTGGAAGGGGTGGGCAATCAGCCCCAGCATTTT
NA	15	TRBV4-1	TRBD1	TRBJ1-1	CASSQGFRGDTEAFF	TGCGCCAGCAGCCAAGGATTCAGGGGGGACACTGAAGCTTTCTTT
NA	13	TRBV2	NA	TRBJ1-2	CASSEIQVYGYTF	TGTGCCAGCAGTGAAATACAGGTTTATGGCTACACCTTC
NA	17	TRBV30	NA	TRBJ2-3	CACRRAGWILGTDTQYF	TGTGCCTGCAGAAGGGCAGGCTGGATACTTGGGACAGATACGCAGTATTTT
NA	16	TRBV5-1	NA	TRBJ1-1	CASATLPEGRNTEAFF	TGCGCCAGCGCGACCTTACCAGAGGGGAGGAACACTGAAGCTTTCTTT
medium-sized	13	TRBV27	NA	TRBJ1-5	CASRIGSNQPQHF	TGTGCCAGCAGAATAGGTAGCAATCAGCCCCAGCATTTT
NA	15	TRBV9	NA	TRBJ1-4	CASSAAGGLNEKLFF	TGTGCCAGCAGCGCAGCCGGGGGGCTTAATGAAAAACTGTTTTTT
NA	16	TRBV14	TRBD1	TRBJ2-2	CASSQDKGALPGELFF	TGTGCCAGCAGCCAAGATAAGGGGGCTCTCCCCGGGGAGCTGTTTTTT